The 12 T cell receptor beta chains listed next were all sequenced from one sample in a study of beta chain features in type 1 diabetes. Reverse transcription of all isolated RNA meant that expressed TCRB transcripts were sequenced. This table comes from immunoSEQ multiplex PCR, and its TCRdb copy is limited to in-frame clones, with some not included. The sample consists of some 900,000 clones, roughly a sixth of them appearing once. The sequencing sample was made of naive CD4+ T cells from blood. The receptors originated from a woman in her late teens or twenties in good health.

The chain carries TRBV7-2 and TRBJ2-5, with unresolved D. Germline V gene data show CDR1 as SGHTA and CDR2 as FQGNSA. This CDR3 comprises 18 residues. Trimming took off 5 bases at V and 3 bases at J, with 25 bases between the two ends. In DNA form, the CDR3 reads TGTGCCAGCAGCGGCGTTTATGGCCTGAGCGTAATCAAAGAGACCCAGTACTTC. Amino acids: CASSGVYGLSVIKETQYF.

This clone was seen more than once but under ten times. V gene TRBV7-9 combines with J gene TRBJ2-1; 7 bases line up with TRBD2. CDR3 length: 18 amino acids. CDR1 and CDR2 (germline): SEHNR, FQNEAQ (reference sequence). J was trimmed by 4 bases and V by 4 bases; bases with no gene match: 16. The CDR3 region is CASSSGRAGVGVYNEQFF. In nucleotides, the CDR3 is TGTGCCAGCAGCTCAGGACGTGCGGGAGTAGGGGTGTACAATGAGCAGTTCTTC.

The V and J genes are TRBV2 and TRBJ2-1, with D possibly matching TRBD2 (6 bases). The CDR3 has 14 amino acids. CDR1 is SNHLY and CDR2 is FYNNEI in the germline V gene. V gave up 5 bases and J gave up 10 bases, with 18 bases separating them. The CDR3 reads CASSSALMGREQFF. The CDR3 nucleotides read TGTGCCAGCAGTAGCGCGCTTATGGGGAGGGAGCAGTTCTTC.

This clone was seen a few times. The chain has TRBV7-9 and TRBJ2-7; perhaps TRBD1 as D (6 bases). V shed 3 bases and J shed 0 bases, with 12 bases lying between them. The CDR3 is made up of 15 amino acids. Germline V gives CDR1 SEHNR, CDR2 FQNEAQ (reference sequence). This CDR3 is CASSFTGMSSYEQYF. DNA for the CDR3: TGTGCCAGCAGCTTCACAGGGATGAGCTCCTACGAGCAGTACTTC.

Only a few counts were recorded for this clone. This chain uses TRBV9 with TRBJ2-3; TRBD2 is a possible D gene (6 bases). Germline V gene sequence: CDR1 SGDLS, CDR2 YYNGEE. The CDR3 has 15 amino acids. V was trimmed by 0 bases and J by 4 bases, leaving 12 bases between them. CDR3 loop: CASSVEGGWADTQYF. Here the CDR3 DNA reads TGTGCCAGCAGCGTAGAGGGAGGATGGGCAGATACGCAGTATTTT.

The J gene is TRBJ2-7, the V gene TRBV7-9, with 12 bases aligning to TRBD1. The CDR3 is 15 amino acids. Germline V gene lookup returns CDR1 SEHNR and CDR2 FQNEAQ (reference sequence). Trimming cost V 5 bases and J 5 bases; bases outside gene matches: 7. CDR3 bases: TGTGCCAGCAGCCCGGGACAGGGGGCTAGAGACGAGCAGTACTTC. This gives the protein CASSPGQGARDEQYF.

V gene TRBV2 combines with J gene TRBJ2-1; TRBD1 or TRBD2 may be the D gene (5 bases each). V dropped 1 base and J dropped 6 bases, with 16 bases sitting between them. This CDR3 contains 16 residues. CDR1 and CDR2 from the germline V gene are SNHLY and FYNNEI. CDR3 amino acids: CASSEVFVRGRNEQFF. As DNA, the CDR3 is TGTGCCAGCAGTGAAGTTTTCGTGAGGGGTCGCAATGAGCAGTTCTTC. Full variable domain (rest looked up from reference TRBV2 and TRBJ2-1): EPEVTQTPSHQVTQMGQEVILRCVPISNHLYFYWYRQILGQKVEFLVSFYNNEISEKSEIFDDQFSVERPDGSNFTLKIRSTKLEDSAMYFCASSEVFVRGRNEQFFGPGTRLTVL.

The chain is built from TRBV29-1 and TRBJ2-3; a weak D match, TRBD2 (6 bases). CDR3 length: 14 residues. The V end was cut by 4 bases, the J end by 4 bases, with 15 bases between. CDR1 is SQVTM, CDR2 ANQGSEA, per germline. The CDR3 region has the DNA TGCAGCGTTGCCGCGGGGCATTGGGCAGATACGCAGTATTTT. This codes for CSVAAGHWADTQYF.

The chain combines TRBV11-3 with TRBJ2-2; D assignment may be TRBD1 or TRBD2 (5 bases each). The germline V gene encodes CDR1 SGHNT and CDR2 YENEEA. The ends were cut back, 5 bases at V and 1 base at J, with 11 bases in the middle. The CDR3 is 15 residues long. The CDR3 loop reads CASSVGTVNTGELFF. CDR3 DNA: TGTGCCAGCAGCGTAGGGACGGTGAACACCGGGGAGCTGTTTTTT.

The chain recombines TRBV4-2 with TRBJ1-2, with unresolved D. There are 15 residues in the CDR3. Trimming shortened V by 4 bases and J by 7 bases, and 19 bases separated the two germline ends. The V gene's germline CDR1 is LGHNA and CDR2 YNFKEQ. The CDR3 DNA reads TGTGCCAGCAGCCCAAGTGTAGAGTTGCGCTTTGGCTACACCTTC. This encodes CASSPSVELRFGYTF.

This clone was observed a handful of times. The chain is built from TRBV7-2 and TRBJ2-7; 10 positions agree with TRBD1. The V and J ends lost 3 bases and 5 bases, in that order; junction bases with no gene match: 1. Germline values: CDR1 SGHTA, CDR2 FQGNSA. This CDR3 contains 13 residues. The CDR3, as DNA: TGTGCCAGCAGCTTCGGGACAGGGGACGAGCAGTACTTC. It is translated as CASSFGTGDEQYF.

This clone has just a few counts. A junction boundary mismatches the germline segment, possibly from a read error. This sequence joins TRBV5-6 and TRBJ2-5; TRBD2 aligns across 10 bases. CDR3 size: 12 residues. Germline CDR1 and CDR2: SGHDT and YYEEEE. The CDR3 loop reads CASSLVGAGGDF. CDR3 nucleotides: TGTGCCAGCAGCTTGGTTGGAGCGGGAGGGGACTTC.